This TCR beta chain was sequenced for a study of blood T cell repertoires in COVID-19 (dated by TCRdb to 2018 to 2020). Notes on the research overall: Collaborator samples came from the United States, Italy and Spain and covered acute and convalescent phases of COVID-19. Sample metadata almost always included a de-identified subject ID, COVID-19 status, age in years and sex. Samples were obtained from the ongoing ImmuneRACE study (first 160 participants) and from roughly 1,300 subjects provided by 6 global collaborators. Deeply sampled blood TCRbeta repertoires from subjects exposed to, actively infected with, or recovered from COVID-19 were included in the dataset. Where HLA class I and class II types were available, the types were taken from metadata supplied by the sample provider, not from assay-based typing. The repertoires were released in a freely available public database intended as a resource for research on the immune response to SARS-CoV-2. The material from the prospective study consisted of cDNA or gDNA derived from T cells, B-cell-depleted T cells, or PBMCs. Overall results and qualifications from the work: The quantity of clinical and demographic metadata differed by source and by participant and was supplied without curation.

For this clone: Its antigen is still unknown. No qualities accompany the bases; no much larger clone lies one base away.

Collaborating institutions collected whole blood in K2EDTA tubes following their own protocols. Collaborator samples were shipped for TCRbeta analysis as frozen whole blood, isolated PBMCs, or DNA extracted from either sample type. According to the germline V gene, CDR1 reads SGHNT and CDR2 reads YENEEA. Taken from cysteine to phenylalanine, the CDR3 has 15 residues. Of the read, only the CDR3 DNA is kept; its 45 bases are in frame from base 1. Unmatched junction bases come to 19, with V trimmed by 10 bases and J by 8 bases. TCRbeta CDR3 regions were amplified from genomic DNA using the immunoSEQ Assay, a bias-controlled multiplex PCR. As for how the authors treated the data: Within the assay, amplification of reference gene primers was used to estimate how many nucleated cells each sample contained. To quantify the absolute abundance of each unique TCRbeta CDR3 rearrangement, sequence reads were collapsed and filtered. For each sample, productive Simpson clonality was calculated by taking the square root of Simpson's diversity index across productive rearrangements. The immuneACCESS repertoire file appears here via TCRdb, limited to in-frame rearrangements. These files lack a portion of the clones; in checked studies, under half of the deficit traces to unresolved V genes, and the cause of the others is not known. V, J and clone size were drawn from that table, and D and trimming were deduced from the DNA. In this sample the table shows some 120,000 clones, more than 90% of which occur a single time. The ten largest clones represent 3.7% of the sample.

Source material: peripheral blood. This sequence originates from a man in his fifties with active COVID-19. Rearrangement joined TRBV11-3 to TRBJ1-2; TRBD1 matches 7 bases in the middle. The CDR3 reads CATYPLPGQGGGYTF. The bases read TGTGCCACCTACCCTCTTCCGGGGCAGGGGGGAGGCTACACCTTC.